This T cell receptor (beta chain) was captured by sequencing in a study of blood T cell repertoires in COVID-19. Profiled with immunoSEQ multiplex PCR; TCRdb holds only in-frame clones, not every one. The sample yields over 350,000 clones, around 89% seen once. The receptor comes from a woman under 40 with acute or convalescent COVID-19. What was sequenced was peripheral blood.

In DNA form, the CDR3 reads TGTGCCAGCTCCGGCGGCGTTTCCTACGAGCAGTACTTC. Translation: CASSGGVSYEQYF. The chain combines TRBV18 with TRBJ2-7; D is unresolved. The CDR3 length is 13 residues. V lost 6 bases and J 1 base, leaving 10 bases between the germline ends. Germline V lookup: CDR1 KGHSH, CDR2 LQKENI.